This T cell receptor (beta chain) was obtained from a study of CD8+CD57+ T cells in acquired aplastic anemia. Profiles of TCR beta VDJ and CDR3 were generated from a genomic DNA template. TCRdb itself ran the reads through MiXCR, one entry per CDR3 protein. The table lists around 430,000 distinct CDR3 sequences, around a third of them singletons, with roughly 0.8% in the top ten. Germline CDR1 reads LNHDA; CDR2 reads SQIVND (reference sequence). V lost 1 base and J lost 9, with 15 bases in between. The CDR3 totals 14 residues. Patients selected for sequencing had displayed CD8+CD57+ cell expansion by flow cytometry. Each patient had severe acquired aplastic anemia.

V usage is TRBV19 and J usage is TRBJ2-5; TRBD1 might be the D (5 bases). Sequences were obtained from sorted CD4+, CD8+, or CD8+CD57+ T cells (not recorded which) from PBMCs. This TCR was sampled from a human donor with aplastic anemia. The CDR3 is CASSIADSRTAQYF. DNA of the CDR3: TGTGCCAGTAGTATAGCCGACAGCCGAACCGCCCAGTACTTC.